Only a few counts were recorded for the clone carrying this T cell receptor beta chain. Its antigen is not identified. There were likely unrecorded immune exposures, though donors were nominally healthy when sampled. This sample stems from a study of cytomegalovirus exposure and HLA in healthy donors. Study-level findings and limits: Equally common other TCR beta chains were less clonally expanded than HLA-associated ones, a later analysis found.

CDR3 length: 14 residues. CDR1 SGHRS and CDR2 YFSETQ come from the germline V gene. Trimming removed 1 base from V and 7 bases from J; junction bases left unmatched: 7. The PCR contained 60 Vbeta and 13 Jbeta primers. As processed by the authors: A follow-up analysis tallied tens of millions of unique TCR beta chains, roughly 11 million shared. Using immunoSEQ multiplex PCR, the repertoire was profiled, and TCRdb retains in-frame clones only, with some absent. V and J calls and clone size are copied from that table; D and trimming were computed from the DNA. The data hold 240,000 or so clones, with around 76% observed a single time.

The specimen was PBMCs. V gene TRBV5-1 combines with J gene TRBJ1-1, with 7 bases aligning to TRBD1. This sequence originates from a woman aged 40 to 50 in good health and CMV-seropositive. CDR3 protein: CASSLFRQGGEAFF. The CDR3 region has the DNA TGCGCCAGCAGCTTGTTTCGACAGGGCGGTGAAGCTTTCTTT.